The 28 T cell receptor beta chains below come from one sample, sequenced in a study of shared clonotypes between healthy human individuals. The repertoire was sequenced with immunoSEQ multiplex PCR; TCRdb's copy has only in-frame clones and lacks some. The table lists 1.5 million to 2.5 million clones, around 96% of them singletons, with 1% to 1.5% in the top ten. The naive CD8 fraction comprised CD45RO-negative cells positively selected for CCR7 and excluded terminally differentiated effector memory CD45RA+ cells. The source material was naive CD8+ T cells sorted from blood. The receptors stem from a man in his late teens or twenties in good health.

This clone was picked up one time. The genes are TRBV9 and TRBJ2-1; TRBD2 aligns across 9 bases. The V segment lost 0 bases and the J segment 9 bases; nucleotides outside the gene matches: 4. CDR1 is SGDLS and CDR2 is YYNGEE in the germline V gene. This CDR3 contains 14 residues. As DNA, the CDR3 is TGTGCCAGCAGCGTAGGGCGGGGGGGCCCTGAGCAGTTCTTC. Its protein is CASSVGRGGPEQFF.

In DNA form, the CDR3 reads TGTGCCAGCAGTCCGCCTGCCGGTTCACCCCTCCACTTT. It encodes CASSPPAGSPLHF. The chain is built from TRBV27 and TRBJ1-6; no clear D gene. CDR1 is MNHEY and CDR2 is SMNVEV in the germline V gene (reference sequence). Between the trimmed V and J ends, which lost 5 bases and 9 bases, there was a span of 11 bases. This CDR3 has 13 residues.

The chain uses TRBV4-1 and TRBJ2-7; 10 bases fit TRBD2. The J segment lost 7 bases and the V segment lost 2 bases, leaving 8 bases of the junction unmatched. Germline lookup yields CDR1 MGHRA and CDR2 YSYEKL. This CDR3 is built from 15 residues. CDR3 in amino acids: CASSQTAGGLEEQYF. CDR3 nucleotides: TGCGCCAGCAGCCAAACAGCGGGGGGGCTGGAAGAGCAGTACTTC.

J is TRBJ1-6 and V is TRBV19; TRBD1 is a possible D gene (6 bases). CDR1 and CDR2 from the germline V gene are LNHDA and SQIVND (reference sequence). CDR3 length: 13 residues. V gave up 11 bases and J gave up 10 bases, with 18 bases separating them. The CDR3 DNA is TGTGCCGGCGGCGGGGGAGGGGGGTCACCCCTCCACTTT. This gives the protein CAGGGGGGSPLHF. The whole variable domain, filled in from reference TRBV19 and TRBJ1-6, reads DGGITQSPKYLFRKEGQNVTLSCEQNLNHDAMYWYRQDPGQGLRLIYYSQIVNDFQKGDIAEGYSVSREKKESFPLTVTSAQKNPTAFYLCAGGGGGGSPLHFGNGTRLTVT.

The chain couples TRBV10-2 to TRBJ2-1, with 10 bases fitting TRBD2. Germline V CDR1 and CDR2: WSHSY, SAAADI. The CDR3 has 15 amino acids. Trimming at V came to 7 bases and at J to 1 base, leaving 4 bases not matched to a gene. The DNA for the CDR3 is TGCGCCAGCAACTTAGCGGGAGGTTCCTACAATGAGCAGTTCTTC. This encodes CASNLAGGSYNEQFF.

This chain connects TRBV5-6 to TRBJ1-5; D remains ambiguous. The germline gives CDR1 SGHDT, CDR2 YYEEEE. This CDR3 spans 13 amino acids. The ends were cut back, 3 bases at V and 1 base at J, with 5 bases in the middle. The chain's CDR3 is CASSYQSNQPQHF. The CDR3 DNA reads as TGTGCCAGCAGCTACCAGAGCAATCAGCCCCAGCATTTT.

The V and J genes are TRBV7-2 and TRBJ2-3; TRBD2 aligns across 12 bases. Germline V gene sequence: CDR1 SGHTA, CDR2 FQGNSA. This CDR3 spans 16 amino acids. Losses at the gene ends were 5 bases for V and 6 bases for J; bases not matched to a gene: 9. DNA of the CDR3: TGTGCCAGCAGCCAACTAGCGGGGGGCTTGGTGGATACGCAGTATTTT. Translating gives CASSQLAGGLVDTQYF.

V is TRBV7-6 and J is TRBJ2-3, with D possibly TRBD2 on 6 matching bases. Germline assignment: CDR1 SGHVS and CDR2 FNYEAQ. V lost 4 bases to trimming and J lost 6 bases, with 17 bases between them. This CDR3 region has 15 residues. CDR3 nucleotides: TGTGCCAGCAGCTCGGGACTCCTGACGGGGGATACGCAGTATTTT. It yields the protein CASSSGLLTGDTQYF.

The chain links TRBV7-9 to TRBJ2-7, with TRBD1 identical over 11 bases. Trimming removed 1 base from V and 4 bases from J; junction bases left unmatched: 9. CDR1 SEHNR and CDR2 FQNEAQ come from the germline V gene (reference sequence). The CDR3 loop spans 17 amino acids. The CDR3 region has the DNA TGTGCCAGCAGCTTAGAGGACGTCGGGACAGGGGGATACGAGCAGTACTTC. Protein sequence: CASSLEDVGTGGYEQYF.

This clone was seen a single time. This chain links TRBV15 with TRBJ2-2; D uncertain. Germline lookup yields CDR1 LNHNV and CDR2 YYDKDF (reference sequence). Trimming cost V 4 bases and J 2 bases, with 8 bases left between them. The CDR3 is 14 residues long. The CDR3 loop is CATSKTENTGELFF. CDR3 coding DNA: TGTGCCACCAGCAAGACCGAAAACACCGGGGAGCTGTTTTTT.

The chain has TRBV19 and TRBJ1-3, with TRBD1 as a possible D gene (5 bases). V gave up 8 bases and J gave up 2 bases, with 13 bases separating them. CDR1 and CDR2 from the germline V gene are LNHDA and SQIVND (reference sequence). The CDR3 consists of 14 residues. The chain's CDR3 is CASDPGDAGNTIYF. The CDR3 DNA is TGTGCCAGTGATCCGGGGGACGCTGGAAACACCATATATTTT.

The chain links TRBV10-3 to TRBJ1-6, with D uncertain. CDR3 length: 16 residues. V dropped 3 bases and J dropped 2 bases, with 11 bases sitting between them. The germline V gene encodes CDR1 ENHRY and CDR2 SYGVKD. The CDR3 spells CAISDLGGAYNSPLHF. The DNA for the CDR3 is TGTGCCATCAGTGATTTAGGTGGAGCCTATAATTCACCCCTCCACTTT.

J is TRBJ1-1 and V is TRBV5-1; tentatively, D is TRBD1 (5 bases). Between the trimmed V and J ends, which lost 5 bases and 3 bases, there was a span of 14 bases. Germline lookup yields CDR1 SGHRS and CDR2 YFSETQ. The CDR3 covers 14 residues. CDR3 in amino acids: CASRDGGSDTEAFF. The CDR3 coding sequence is TGCGCCAGCAGAGATGGGGGAAGCGACACTGAAGCTTTCTTT.

This chain connects TRBV6-5 to TRBJ1-2; 7 nucleotides agree with TRBD1. CDR1 MNHEY and CDR2 SVGAGI come from the germline V gene. The J segment lost 1 base and the V segment lost 1 base, leaving 6 bases of the junction unmatched. The length of the CDR3 is 16 residues. In DNA, the CDR3 is TGTGCCAGCAGTTACTGGGGGGACAGAGTTAACTATGGCTACACCTTC. Amino acid sequence: CASSYWGDRVNYGYTF.

The rearrangement joins TRBV27 to TRBJ2-2; D unclear. CDR3 size: 15 residues. Germline V lookup: CDR1 MNHEY, CDR2 SMNVEV (reference sequence). The V gene lost 5 bases and the J gene lost 6 bases, with 16 bases spanning the gap. DNA for the CDR3: TGTGCCAGCAGTGATCCTTACATGGCCGCCGGGGAGCTGTTTTTT. It is translated as CASSDPYMAAGELFF.

About this clone: Other DNA sequences from this sample encode an identical CDR3 as well. The rearrangement joins TRBV6-5 to TRBJ2-7; 14 bases align to TRBD2. Germline assignment: CDR1 MNHEY and CDR2 SVGAGI. The CDR3 has 15 residues. V trimming: 6 bases; J trimming: 3 bases; junction bases outside the gene matches: 4. CDR3 DNA sequence: TGTGCCAGCAGCTACGGACTAGCGGGAGGCTACGAGCAGTACTTC. Translating it yields CASSYGLAGGYEQYF.

The chain is built from TRBV27 and TRBJ2-5; D is perhaps TRBD2 (6 bases). This CDR3 has 15 residues. The V and J ends lost 2 bases and 4 bases respectively, with 14 bases between them. CDR1 is MNHEY and CDR2 is SMNVEV in the germline V gene (reference sequence). CDR3 coding DNA: TGTGCCAGCAGTTTAGGGGCCCGGGACTCAGAGACCCAGTACTTC. This gives the protein CASSLGARDSETQYF.

The chain uses TRBV7-2 and TRBJ1-2, with TRBD1 matching over 7 bases. The CDR3 consists of 15 residues. V lost 4 bases to trimming and J lost 4 bases; unmatched junction nucleotides: 9. Germline CDR1 reads SGHTA; CDR2 reads FQGNSA. The CDR3 DNA sequence: TGTGCCAGCAGCTCAACGCCGGGACAGTCCTATGGCTACACCTTC. Its translation is CASSSTPGQSYGYTF.

V and J are TRBV27 and TRBJ2-5; D might be TRBD2 (7 bases). Germline CDR1 is MNHEY and CDR2 is SMNVEV (reference sequence). V shed 2 bases and J shed 6 bases, with 13 bases lying between them. The CDR3 spans 14 residues. CDR3 amino acids: CASSLVGGRQTQYF. The CDR3 DNA reads TGTGCCAGCAGTTTAGTCGGGGGGCGGCAGACCCAGTACTTC.

V gene TRBV5-1 combines with J gene TRBJ1-1, with TRBD1 matching 7 bases. V gave up 4 bases and J gave up 1 base; unmatched junction bases: 7. Germline lookup yields CDR1 SGHRS and CDR2 YFSETQ. This CDR3 is built from 15 residues. CDR3 in amino acids: CASSNDREKNTEAFF. CDR3 nucleotide sequence: TGCGCCAGCAGCAACGACAGGGAGAAGAACACTGAAGCTTTCTTT.

V gene TRBV19 combines with J gene TRBJ1-3; no definite D call. This CDR3 comprises 14 residues. The ends were cut back, 6 bases at V and 0 bases at J, with 9 bases in the middle. The germline gives CDR1 LNHDA, CDR2 SQIVND (reference sequence). The CDR3: CASRGTDSGNTIYF. The CDR3 DNA is TGTGCCAGTAGAGGCACCGACTCTGGAAACACCATATATTTT.

The V gene is TRBV19, the J gene TRBJ1-2; maybe TRBD1 (6 bases). The germline gives CDR1 LNHDA, CDR2 SQIVND (reference sequence). This CDR3 has 13 residues. Trimming shortened V by 9 bases and J by 3 bases, and 14 bases separated the two germline ends. CDR3 sequence reads: CASTDGTYYGYTF. DNA for the CDR3: TGTGCCAGCACAGACGGGACATACTATGGCTACACCTTC.

V usage is TRBV5-1 and J usage is TRBJ2-7; 7 nucleotides match TRBD2. Germline V gives CDR1 SGHRS, CDR2 YFSETQ. The CDR3 length is 14 residues. The trim removed 4 bases at V and 4 bases at J, leaving 8 bases unmatched. The CDR3 DNA is TGCGCCAGCAGCGCAACTAGCGCCCTTTACGAGCAGTACTTC. Its translation is CASSATSALYEQYF.

The chain uses TRBV27 and TRBJ2-7; 7 positions match TRBD2. This CDR3 spans 14 amino acids. The J segment lost 3 bases and the V segment lost 6 bases, leaving 8 bases of the junction unmatched. The germline V gene has CDR1 MNHEY and CDR2 SMNVEV (reference sequence). The CDR3 region is CASRPQASGYEQYF. The CDR3, as DNA: TGTGCCAGCAGACCTCAGGCTAGCGGCTACGAGCAGTACTTC.

The rearrangement links TRBV11-3 to TRBJ1-1; D is unresolved. The germline CDR1 and CDR2 sequences are SGHNT and YENEEA. The CDR3 has 14 amino acids. The germline V and J ends were trimmed by 5 bases and 5 bases, with 15 bases remaining between them. The CDR3 coding sequence is TGTGCCAGCAGCCACCGGGGAAAGCATACTGAAGCTTTCTTT. Translation gives CASSHRGKHTEAFF.

This chain joins TRBV29-1 and TRBJ2-7; 7 positions match TRBD1. After removal of 7 bases from V and 2 bases from J, the junction contained 11 bases not matched to a gene. The CDR3 has 14 residues. CDR1 and CDR2 from the germline V gene are SQVTM and ANQGSEA. CDR3 nucleotide sequence: TGCAGCGCTGTATCCCCGGGACAGACCTACGAGCAGTACTTC. Translated, it gives CSAVSPGQTYEQYF.

V usage is TRBV6-5 and J usage is TRBJ2-1, with TRBD1 identical over 9 bases. V was pared by 5 bases and J by 1 base, with 3 bases of the junction left unmatched. The CDR3 runs 15 residues. The germline V gene encodes CDR1 MNHEY and CDR2 SVGAGI. The DNA of the CDR3 is TGTGCCAGCAGTGGACAGGGGTTTTCCTACAATGAGCAGTTCTTC. Its protein is CASSGQGFSYNEQFF.

The chain links TRBV5-6 to TRBJ2-1; D perhaps matches TRBD1 (6 bases). Germline V gene data show CDR1 as SGHDT and CDR2 as YYEEEE. Trimming removed 4 bases at V and 10 bases at J, with 9 bases between. The CDR3 runs 11 residues. Here the CDR3 DNA reads TGTGCCAGCAGCAATACAGGGGAGCAGTTCTTC. Translated, it gives CASSNTGEQFF.